Presented here are 9 T cell receptor beta chains from one specimen sequenced in a study of regulatory T cells in long-lasting Graves disease. Time point in this sample: newly diagnosed GD, antithyroid drugs for less than 3 months. There was RNA extracted from PBMCs, and the TCR library was made from it. In building TCR beta libraries, iRepertoire HTBI primers were used together with Arm-PCR of CDR3 regions. TCRdb called the multiplex PCR reads again in MiXCR, with one record for every CDR3 protein. The sample contains about 460,000 distinct CDR3 sequences, about 14% of which appear only once. These same data were also listed under a study on T cells in Graves' hyperthyroidism and ophthalmopathy.

Sequences were derived from peripheral blood mononuclear cells (PBMCs), sampled at new diagnosis, from a patient treated with antithyroid drugs. Receptor source: a woman in her fifties or sixties with Graves disease.

J is TRBJ2-5 and V is TRBV5-1; D gene uncertain. Trimming took off 0 bases at V and 5 bases at J, with 11 bases between the two ends. The CDR3 runs to 14 residues. The germline V gene has CDR1 SGHRS and CDR2 YFSETQ. The CDR3 DNA sequence: TGCGCCAGCAGCTTGGGGATCCAACCGGAGACCCAGTACTTC. Protein: CASSLGIQPETQYF.

The chain recombines TRBV5-6 with TRBJ1-1; weak D call: TRBD1 (5 bases). The V gene's germline CDR1 is SGHDT and CDR2 YYEEEE. The CDR3 length is 15 residues. Trimming took off 2 bases at V and 3 bases at J, with 14 bases between the two ends. The chain's CDR3 is CASSLGQGWYTEAFF. DNA for the CDR3: TGTGCCAGCAGCTTAGGGCAGGGATGGTACACTGAAGCTTTCTTT.

The chain links TRBV5-5 to TRBJ2-5, with TRBD2 as a possible D gene (6 bases). Germline V lookup: CDR1 SGHKS, CDR2 YYEKEE (reference sequence). With 6 bases removed from V and 0 bases from J, the gap between germline ends came to 15 bases. There are 15 residues in the CDR3. The CDR3 DNA is TGTGCCAGCAAGCCGGGAGCGGAGTACCAAGAGACCCAGTACTTC. The encoded protein is CASKPGAEYQETQYF.

This clonotype has more than one count but fewer than ten. The rearrangement links TRBV27 to TRBJ2-2; the match to TRBD1 covers 7 bases. Trimming at V came to 5 bases and at J to 1 base, leaving 10 bases not matched to a gene. The CDR3 is 17 amino acids. CDR1 MNHEY and CDR2 SMNVEV come from the germline V gene (reference sequence). Here the CDR3 DNA reads TGTGCCAGCAGTCTCAAGATCCGGGACAGGAACACCGGGGAGCTGTTTTTT. Protein sequence: CASSLKIRDRNTGELFF.

This clonotype was observed a handful of times. A read error may explain this, as a much larger clone is one base away. The CDR3 here is CAWSGRTVEVFF. In DNA, the CDR3 is TGTGCCTGGAGTGGAAGGACAGTTGAAGTTTTCTTT. The rearrangement uses TRBV30 and TRBJ1-1, with a weak D call TRBD1 (6 bases). This CDR3 spans 12 amino acids. Per germline, CDR1 GTSNPN and CDR2 SVGIG (reference sequence).

CDR3 sequence: CASSHGAQTGTGELFF. The CDR3 region has the DNA TGTGCCAGCAGCCACGGGGCCCAGACGGGCACCGGGGAGCTGTTTTTT. This rearrangement joins TRBV5-6 to TRBJ2-2; TRBD1 or TRBD2 may be the D gene (5 bases each). Germline CDR1 SGHDT, CDR2 YYEEEE. The CDR3 length is 16 residues. Deletions cut 4 bases from V and 4 bases from J, with 17 bases between.

This clonotype occurred many times. V usage is TRBV6-9 and J usage is TRBJ2-2, with 11 bases identical to TRBD1. The germline V gene encodes CDR1 MNHGY and CDR2 SVAAGI. The J segment lost 5 bases and the V segment lost 3 bases, leaving 11 bases of the junction unmatched. This CDR3 spans 18 amino acids. The CDR3 reads CASSYTYWTGGSTGELFF. CDR3 DNA sequence: TGTGCCAGCAGTTACACCTACTGGACAGGGGGCTCTACCGGGGAGCTGTTTTTT.

This clonotype was seen many times. The chain is built from TRBV28 and TRBJ2-7, with TRBD1 matching over 8 bases. The J segment lost 2 bases and the V segment lost 3 bases, leaving 9 bases of the junction unmatched. This CDR3 spans 16 amino acids. Germline V gene sequence: CDR1 MDHEN, CDR2 SYDVKM. The CDR3 DNA is TGTGCCAGCAGTTTTGCCCCCGGGACAGGCCCCTACGAGCAGTACTTC. Translating gives CASSFAPGTGPYEQYF. The whole variable domain, remainder taken from reference TRBV28 and TRBJ2-7, is DVKVTQSSRYLVKRTGEKVFLECVQDMDHENMFWYRQDPGLGLRLIYFSYDVKMKEKGDIPEGYSVSREKKERFSLILESASTNQTSMYLCASSFAPGTGPYEQYFGPGTRLTVT.

This clonotype was observed at least ten times. The chain couples TRBV12-3 or TRBV12-4 to TRBJ2-1, with 7 bases lining up with TRBD2. The CDR3 consists of 18 residues. V shed 2 bases, J shed 5 bases, and the junction held 15 bases outside the gene matches. This CDR3 is CASSLSGPGGKKDNEQFF. DNA for the CDR3: TGTGCCAGCAGTTTATCGGGGCCGGGAGGTAAAAAGGACAATGAGCAGTTCTTC.